This TCR beta chain was observed in a study of siplizumab effects on memory and regulatory T cells. TCRdb keeps only in-frame clones here, not all; method: immunoSEQ multiplex PCR. In the table there are roughly 100,000 clones, over 90% of which are singletons. The CDR3 is 15 amino acids. Germline lookup yields CDR1 SGHRS and CDR2 YFSETQ. Trimming removed 5 bases from V and 5 bases from J, with 16 bases in between. The chain uses TRBV5-1 and TRBJ2-2, with D maybe TRBD1 (7 bases). Material for sequencing was Tregs sorted from blood. The source is a human donor in good health. The CDR3 nucleotides read TGCGCCAGCAGACACGGACAGGAGGGAACCGGGGAGCTGTTTTTT. The encoded protein is CASRHGQEGTGELFF.